These T cell receptor beta chains were read from a single sample in a study of T-cell reconstitution after alpha-beta-depleted transplantation in children. MiXCR, run by TCRdb on the PCR reads, gives a single entry per CDR3 protein. The sample shows about 580,000 distinct CDR3 sequences, roughly 23% of them seen only once. Sample: PBMCs, mostly from graft donor cells, taken 360 days after TCRalphabeta/CD19-depleted stem cell transplant. All receptors derive from a boy younger than two who had a stem cell transplant for acute myeloid leukemia, so the T cells may come from the graft donor. Both conserved end residues are part of each CDR3.

J | V | CDR3
TRBJ2-4 | TRBV9 | CASSVGEGLAKNIQYF
TRBJ2-5 | TRBV20-1 | CSAREPGGTQYF
TRBJ2-1 | TRBV29-1 | CSVVRLAGGPGEQFF
TRBJ1-4 | TRBV29-1 | CSATDPVNEKLFF
TRBJ2-5 | TRBV28 | CASSLMGIEETQYF
TRBJ2-5 | TRBV29-1 | CSVGQETQYF
TRBJ2-3 | TRBV15 | CATSRAGTPQYF
TRBJ2-1 | TRBV6-5 | CASSYSLAGGGYNEQFF
TRBJ2-1 | TRBV20-1 | CSAKGLAGSSYNEQFF
TRBJ2-1 | TRBV29-1 | CSVGGGETYNEQFF
TRBJ2-1 | TRBV24-1 | CATSDLSDSNEQFF
TRBJ1-6 | TRBV6-5 | CASSYSQGSLHF
TRBJ2-7 | TRBV7-2 | CASRRDRVHEQYF
TRBJ2-3 | TRBV10-3 | CAISSGQGTDTQYF
TRBJ1-5 | TRBV20-1 | CSARDKGGQPQHF
TRBJ2-1 | TRBV5-5 | CASSLQGALNEQFF
TRBJ2-2 | TRBV18 | CASSPRTSRQGAGELFF
TRBJ1-1 | TRBV12-3/TRBV12-4 | CASSPLTANTEAFF
TRBJ1-2 | TRBV7-2 | CASSPWTEDYGYTF
TRBJ2-6 | TRBV25-1 | CASSVRASGANVLTF
TRBJ2-7 | TRBV6-1 | CASSRNLREIGYEQYF
TRBJ1-2 | TRBV6-5 | CASSSLDRAYGYTF
TRBJ2-3 | TRBV7-9 | CASTPGVATDTQYF
TRBJ2-5 | TRBV20-1 | CSARDSLAWDQETQYF
TRBJ2-5 | TRBV10-3 | CAISESDRKQETQYF
TRBJ2-5 | TRBV6-2/TRBV6-3 | CASSYLGTEQETQYF
TRBJ2-7 | TRBV20-1 | CSAREPTPGRKGLGQYF
TRBJ1-5 | TRBV20-1 | CSAQPGQGFQPQHF
TRBJ1-4 | TRBV30 | CAWTKDFNEKLFF
TRBJ2-3 | TRBV20-1 | CSARKGSLTDTQYF